This T cell receptor beta chain was sequenced during a study of Ad26.COV2.S vaccination and SARS-CoV-2 variants. Germline V gene sequence: CDR1 LGHDT, CDR2 YNNKEL (reference sequence). V gave up 2 bases and J gave up 8 bases, with 6 bases separating them. The CDR3 covers 12 residues. Worth noting for this clone: Its antigen is not identified.

Treatment denoted: 19 received Ad26.COV2.S at low or high dose, single or two shots; 5 received placebo; per-sample allocation not given. Repertoires come from day 63 after the first vaccine or placebo injection. Study-level findings and limits: People who got the vaccine or the placebo had similar non-spike TCR breadth.

The data were produced by immunoSEQ multiplex PCR, yet TCRdb's version contains in-frame clones alone and is incomplete. The data contain some 250,000 clones, roughly 90% of them singletons. The receptor was derived from a person aged 18 to 59 who received the Ad26.COV2.S COVID-19 vaccine or a placebo. The chain links TRBV3-1 (or the pseudogene TRBV3-2) to TRBJ1-4; D remains ambiguous. The sequences come from peripheral blood, collected in a trial of Ad26.COV2.S vaccine versus placebo. The CDR3 region has the DNA TGTGCCAGCAGCCAATCGGGCGAAAAACTGTTTTTT. Encoded protein: CASSQSGEKLFF.